The 10 T cell receptor beta chains in this list originate from one sample, sequenced in a study of T cell changes during pregnancy in multiple sclerosis. Profiled with immunoSEQ multiplex PCR; TCRdb holds only in-frame clones, not every one. The sample comprises some 74,000 clones, 85% to 95% of which are singletons, and 2.3% rests with the top ten. Sequencing was performed on peripheral blood, taken before pregnancy. These receptors originate from a female donor with multiple sclerosis, enrolled in a pregnancy study.

The V call is TRBV5-1, the J call TRBJ1-6; D may be TRBD1 (6 bases). The V gene lost 4 bases and the J gene lost 6 bases, with 8 bases spanning the gap. Germline-derived CDR1 and CDR2 are SGHRS and YFSETQ. The CDR3 is 13 amino acids. The CDR3 spells CASSQDSNSPLHF. CDR3 in DNA: TGCGCCAGCAGCCAGGACAGTAATTCACCCCTCCACTTT.

This clone was picked up a small number of times. The chain recombines TRBV18 with TRBJ1-1; 9 bases are a match to TRBD1. The CDR3 loop spans 17 amino acids. Germline lookup yields CDR1 KGHSH and CDR2 LQKENI. V lost 2 bases to trimming and J lost 1 base; unmatched junction nucleotides: 8. The CDR3, as DNA: TGTGCCAGCTCACCATCGGACAGGGGATGGAAGAACACTGAAGCTTTCTTT. Translated, it gives CASSPSDRGWKNTEAFF.

This chain links TRBV6-5 with TRBJ1-5, with TRBD1 matching over 7 bases. CDR3 length equals 12 residues. The germline V gene encodes CDR1 MNHEY and CDR2 SVGAGI. V lost 8 bases and J lost 8; bases outside the gene matches: 6. CDR3 sequence (DNA): TGTGCCAGCCAGACAGGGACTGAGCCCCAGCATTTT. It codes for CASQTGTEPQHF.

This clone has more than one count but fewer than ten. The rearrangement links TRBV5-1 to TRBJ2-2; D might be TRBD2 (5 bases). CDR3 size: 13 residues. Trimming pared 2 bases from V and 6 bases from J, leaving 8 bases between. The germline gives CDR1 SGHRS, CDR2 YFSETQ. The CDR3 loop is CASSFTSSGELFF. DNA for the CDR3: TGCGCCAGCAGCTTTACTAGTTCCGGGGAGCTGTTTTTT.

This clone appeared a single time. The J gene is TRBJ2-5, the V gene TRBV11-2, with 12 bases fitting TRBD2. J gave up 4 bases and V 3 bases, and 6 bases lay outside the gene matches. The CDR3 spans 16 residues. The germline CDR1 and CDR2 sequences are SGHAT and FQNNGV. The CDR3 reads CASSFELAGGRETQYF. The CDR3 DNA reads TGTGCCAGCAGCTTTGAACTAGCGGGAGGACGAGAGACCCAGTACTTC.

This sequence joins TRBV4-3 and TRBJ2-7; 8 nucleotides agree with TRBD1. With V trimmed by 5 bases and J by 2 bases, 8 bases remained unmatched. CDR1 and CDR2 (germline): LGHNA, YSLEER. CDR3 size: 15 residues. CDR3 nucleotides: TGCGCCAGCAGCGACGGACAGGGCGCCACCTACGAGCAGTACTTC. It specifies CASSDGQGATYEQYF.

This chain connects TRBV28 to TRBJ2-3, with TRBD2 matching over 11 bases. Germline V gene lookup returns CDR1 MDHEN and CDR2 SYDVKM. The CDR3 is 17 residues long. V was pared by 7 bases and J by 2 bases, with 11 bases of the junction left unmatched. The CDR3 loop is CASTSLLGLADTDTQYF. CDR3 nucleotide sequence: TGTGCCAGCACCTCCCTTCTGGGACTAGCGGACACAGATACGCAGTATTTT.

The chain is built from TRBV19 and TRBJ2-7; D not certain. The CDR3 totals 12 residues. The germline V gene has CDR1 LNHDA and CDR2 SQIVND (reference sequence). Trimming left V 6 bases short and J 0 bases short, with 6 bases between. CDR3 region: CASSLLSYEQYF. As DNA, the CDR3 is TGTGCCAGTAGCCTCCTCTCCTACGAGCAGTACTTC.

This chain connects TRBV7-9 to TRBJ2-1, with TRBD2 matching over 7 bases. The CDR3 has 15 amino acids. Trimming removed 2 bases from V and 8 bases from J; junction bases left unmatched: 9. Germline CDR1 SEHNR, CDR2 FQNEAQ (reference sequence). The CDR3 loop is CASSLYGGSQYEQFF. The CDR3 coding sequence is TGTGCCAGCAGCTTATATGGCGGGAGCCAGTATGAGCAGTTCTTC.

The V call is TRBV28, the J call TRBJ2-5; D might be TRBD2 (5 bases). In germline, CDR1 is MDHEN, CDR2 SYDVKM. The CDR3 loop spans 14 amino acids. V gave up 7 bases and J gave up 0 bases, with 12 bases separating them. The CDR3 DNA reads TGTGCCAGCACCCAGCGGTTGTACCAAGAGACCCAGTACTTC. Amino acids: CASTQRLYQETQYF. Full variable domain (remainder filled in from reference TRBV28 and TRBJ2-5): DVKVTQSSRYLVKRTGEKVFLECVQDMDHENMFWYRQDPGLGLRLIYFSYDVKMKEKGDIPEGYSVSREKKERFSLILESASTNQTSMYLCASTQRLYQETQYFGPGTRLLVL.